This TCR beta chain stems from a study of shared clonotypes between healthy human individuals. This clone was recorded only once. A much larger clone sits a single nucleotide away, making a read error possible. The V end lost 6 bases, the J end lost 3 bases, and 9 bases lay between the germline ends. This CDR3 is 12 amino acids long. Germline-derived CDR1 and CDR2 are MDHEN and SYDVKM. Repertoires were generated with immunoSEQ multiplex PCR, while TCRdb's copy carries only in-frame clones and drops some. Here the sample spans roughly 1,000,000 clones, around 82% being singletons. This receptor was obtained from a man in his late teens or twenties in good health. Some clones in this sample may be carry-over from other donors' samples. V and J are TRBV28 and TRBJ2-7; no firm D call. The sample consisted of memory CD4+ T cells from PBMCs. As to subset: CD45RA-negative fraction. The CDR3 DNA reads TGTGCCAGCAGCCCGACCTACTACGAGCAGTACTTC. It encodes CASSPTYYEQYF.